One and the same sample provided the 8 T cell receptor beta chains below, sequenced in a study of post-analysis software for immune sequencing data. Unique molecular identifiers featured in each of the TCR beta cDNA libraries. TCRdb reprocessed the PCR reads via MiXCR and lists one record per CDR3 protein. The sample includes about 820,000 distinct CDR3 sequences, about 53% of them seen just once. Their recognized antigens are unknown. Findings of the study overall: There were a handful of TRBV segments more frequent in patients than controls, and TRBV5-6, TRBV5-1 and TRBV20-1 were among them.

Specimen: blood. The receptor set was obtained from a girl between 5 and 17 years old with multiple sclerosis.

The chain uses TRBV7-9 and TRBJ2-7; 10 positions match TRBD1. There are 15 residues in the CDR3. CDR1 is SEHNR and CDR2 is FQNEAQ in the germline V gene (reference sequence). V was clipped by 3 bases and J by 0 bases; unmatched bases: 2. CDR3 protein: CASSFGQGVSYEQYF. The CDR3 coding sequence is TGTGCCAGCAGCTTCGGACAGGGGGTCTCCTACGAGCAGTACTTC. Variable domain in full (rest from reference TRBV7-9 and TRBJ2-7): DTGVSQNPRHKITKRGQNVTFRCDPISEHNRLYWYRQTLGQGPEFLTYFQNEAQLEKSRLLSDRFSAERPKGSFSTLEIQRTEQGDSAMYLCASSFGQGVSYEQYFGPGTRLTVT.

The CDR3 bases are TGTGCCAGCAGCGTAGAGGCAGCCTTAGGGTATGGCTACACCTTC. Amino acid sequence: CASSVEAALGYGYTF. The genes are TRBV9 and TRBJ1-2; D gene unclear. Germline V gene sequence: CDR1 SGDLS, CDR2 YYNGEE. V was cut by 0 bases and J by 5 bases, with 14 bases left in between. CDR3 length: 15 amino acids.

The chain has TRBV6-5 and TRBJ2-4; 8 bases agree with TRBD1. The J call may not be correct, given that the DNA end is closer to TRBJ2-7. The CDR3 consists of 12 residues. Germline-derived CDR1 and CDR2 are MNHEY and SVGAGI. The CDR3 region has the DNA TGTGCCAGCAGCGCAGGGGGCCACGAGCAGTACTTC. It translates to CASSAGGHEQYF.

The CDR3 sequence is CASSQEASGSQYEQYF. The CDR3 DNA sequence: TGCGCCAGCAGCCAAGAAGCGAGCGGGAGTCAATACGAGCAGTACTTC. J is TRBJ2-7 and V is TRBV4-1; 8 bases are a match to TRBD2. This CDR3 spans 16 amino acids. V lost 0 bases to trimming and J lost 4 bases; unmatched junction nucleotides: 8. CDR1 and CDR2 from the germline V gene are MGHRA and YSYEKL.

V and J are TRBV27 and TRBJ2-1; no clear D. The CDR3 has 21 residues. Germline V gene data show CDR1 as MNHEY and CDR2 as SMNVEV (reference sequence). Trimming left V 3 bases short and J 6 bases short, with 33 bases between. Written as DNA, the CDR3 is TGTGCCAGCAGTTTCGCGCACATGGGATTGACCGGGTGGCTACTGAGCAATGAGCAGTTCTTC. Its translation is CASSFAHMGLTGWLLSNEQFF.

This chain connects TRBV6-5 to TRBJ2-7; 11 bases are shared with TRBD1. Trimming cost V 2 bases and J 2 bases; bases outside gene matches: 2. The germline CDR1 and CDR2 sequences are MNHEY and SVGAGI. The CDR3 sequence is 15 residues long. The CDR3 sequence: CASSYGTGGAYEQYF. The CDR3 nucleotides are TGTGCCAGCAGTTACGGGACAGGGGGGGCCTACGAGCAGTACTTC.

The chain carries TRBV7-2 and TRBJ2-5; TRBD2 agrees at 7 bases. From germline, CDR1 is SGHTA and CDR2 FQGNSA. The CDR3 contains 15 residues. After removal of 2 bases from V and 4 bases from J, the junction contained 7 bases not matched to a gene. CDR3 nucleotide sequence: TGTGCCAGCAGCTTATACGGACTAGTGGGAGAGACCCAGTACTTC. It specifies CASSLYGLVGETQYF. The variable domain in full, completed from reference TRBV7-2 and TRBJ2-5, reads GAGVSQSPSNKVTEKGKDVELRCDPISGHTALYWYRQSLGQGLEFLIYFQGNSAPDKSGLPSDRFSAERTGGSVSTLTIQRTQQEDSAVYLCASSLYGLVGETQYFGPGTRLLVL.

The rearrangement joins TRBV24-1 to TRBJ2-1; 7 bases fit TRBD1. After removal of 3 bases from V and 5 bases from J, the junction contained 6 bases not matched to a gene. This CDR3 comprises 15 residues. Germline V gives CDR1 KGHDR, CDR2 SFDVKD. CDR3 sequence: CATSDTGTADNEQFF. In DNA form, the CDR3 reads TGTGCCACCAGTGATACCGGGACAGCCGACAATGAGCAGTTCTTC.